The rows below give T cell receptor beta chains drawn from one sample of a study of OX40 agonist ivuxolimab in advanced cancers. The protocol was immunoSEQ multiplex PCR, while the TCRdb copy is restricted to in-frame clones and leaves out a portion. Among 35,000 to 55,000 clones listed, 87% were seen once. The sequenced sample was CD4+ or CD8+ T cells sorted from blood, obtained in a trial of the OX40 agonist ivuxolimab. The receptors were gathered from an adult with an advanced solid tumor such as melanoma, head and neck, liver or kidney cancer. Each CDR3 is given with its conserved first and last residue. Fields, in order: clone size, V gene, D gene, J gene, CDR3 DNA, CDR3 protein. A D gene is named only where the DNA matches it firmly. A row's size may be missing; if present it is once, few, many or a size class.

clone size: -
V gene: TRBV18
D gene: -
J gene: TRBJ2-1
CDR3 DNA: TGTGCCAGCTCACCGGTGGGTGAGCAGTTCTTC
CDR3 protein: CASSPVGEQFF

clone size: -
V gene: TRBV5-1
D gene: -
J gene: TRBJ2-1
CDR3 DNA: TGCGCCAGCAGCTCCGAACGTCAACAGGGCGGTGAGCAGTTCTTC
CDR3 protein: CASSSERQQGGEQFF

clone size: -
V gene: TRBV5-1
D gene: TRBD1
J gene: TRBJ2-3
CDR3 DNA: TGCGCCAGCAGACGGCAAACAGGGGACACAGATACGCAGTATTTT
CDR3 protein: CASRRQTGDTDTQYF

clone size: -
V gene: TRBV29-1
D gene: -
J gene: TRBJ1-1
CDR3 DNA: TGCAGCGCCGTATCCCCGGCCAGGGCCACTGAAGCTTTCTTT
CDR3 protein: CSAVSPARATEAFF

clone size: -
V gene: TRBV28
D gene: -
J gene: TRBJ1-3
CDR3 DNA: TGTGCCAGCAGGCCCTCTGGAAACACCATATATTTT
CDR3 protein: CASRPSGNTIYF

clone size: -
V gene: TRBV27
D gene: -
J gene: TRBJ1-2
CDR3 DNA: TGTGCCAGCAGTTTAAGAGGGCCTGACTATGGCTACACCTTC
CDR3 protein: CASSLRGPDYGYTF

clone size: -
V gene: TRBV6-5
D gene: -
J gene: TRBJ2-1
CDR3 DNA: TGTGCCAGCAGTTATTTGGGACATACATCCTACAATGAGCAGTTCTTC
CDR3 protein: CASSYLGHTSYNEQFF

clone size: -
V gene: TRBV6-6
D gene: TRBD1
J gene: TRBJ2-7
CDR3 DNA: TGTGCCAGCAGCAAGACAGGGCCCTACTTCTACGAGCAGTACTTC
CDR3 protein: CASSKTGPYFYEQYF

clone size: -
V gene: TRBV5-1
D gene: TRBD1
J gene: TRBJ1-6
CDR3 DNA: TGCGCCAGCAGCTTGAGGGGGCTGACCTATAATTCACCCCTCCACTTT
CDR3 protein: CASSLRGLTYNSPLHF

clone size: -
V gene: TRBV7-9
D gene: -
J gene: TRBJ2-2
CDR3 DNA: TGTGCCAGCAGCTTATATGAGGGGACCGGGGAGCTGTTTTTT
CDR3 protein: CASSLYEGTGELFF

clone size: once
V gene: TRBV11-1
D gene: TRBD1
J gene: TRBJ2-5
CDR3 DNA: TGTGCCAGCAGCTTTGGGACAGGGAGCGAAGAGACCCAGTACTTC
CDR3 protein: CASSFGTGSEETQYF

clone size: few
V gene: TRBV10-3
D gene: -
J gene: TRBJ1-2
CDR3 DNA: TGTGCCATCAGTGAGGAGGACAGCTATGGCTACACCTTC
CDR3 protein: CAISEEDSYGYTF

clone size: -
V gene: TRBV19
D gene: TRBD2
J gene: TRBJ2-5
CDR3 DNA: TGTGCCAGTAGAAGAAGCGGGGGAGGAGAGACCCAGTACTTC
CDR3 protein: CASRRSGGGETQYF

clone size: once
V gene: TRBV4-2
D gene: -
J gene: TRBJ2-1
CDR3 DNA: TGTGCCAGCAGCCAAGATCGACCCCGATCAAATGAGCAGTTCTTC
CDR3 protein: CASSQDRPRSNEQFF

clone size: -
V gene: TRBV5-1
D gene: -
J gene: TRBJ2-1
CDR3 DNA: TGCGCCAGCAAAACACAGCCGGGGGGCTTGTCCTACAATGAGCAGTTCTTC
CDR3 protein: CASKTQPGGLSYNEQFF

clone size: -
V gene: TRBV28
D gene: -
J gene: TRBJ2-7
CDR3 DNA: TGTGCCAGCGGGACTCGTGCCTACGAGCAGTACTTC
CDR3 protein: CASGTRAYEQYF

clone size: few
V gene: TRBV7-9
D gene: TRBD1
J gene: TRBJ1-5
CDR3 DNA: TGTGCCAGCACCTTAACAGGGGATCAGCCCCAGCATTTT
CDR3 protein: CASTLTGDQPQHF

clone size: few
V gene: TRBV5-1
D gene: TRBD1
J gene: TRBJ1-2
CDR3 DNA: TGCGCCAGCAGCCAAGACCCGGGACAGGGTGGATATGGCTACACCTTC
CDR3 protein: CASSQDPGQGGYGYTF

clone size: -
V gene: TRBV6-5
D gene: -
J gene: TRBJ1-1
CDR3 DNA: TGTGCCAGCAGTGGACACAGGCAGAACACTGAAGCTTTCTTT
CDR3 protein: CASSGHRQNTEAFF

clone size: -
V gene: TRBV6-5
D gene: -
J gene: TRBJ2-2
CDR3 DNA: TGTGCCAGCAGTTATCGCACCGGGGAGCTGTTTTTT
CDR3 protein: CASSYRTGELFF

clone size: -
V gene: TRBV5-4
D gene: TRBD1
J gene: TRBJ1-6
CDR3 DNA: TGTGCCAGCAGCTTGGAGGACAGGGCGGATTCACCCCTCCACTTT
CDR3 protein: CASSLEDRADSPLHF

clone size: -
V gene: TRBV7-9
D gene: TRBD2
J gene: TRBJ2-1
CDR3 DNA: TGTGCCAGCAGCTCCTTACGGGAGGATCTTGGGGAGTTCTTC
CDR3 protein: CASSSLREDLGEFF

clone size: few
V gene: TRBV6-1
D gene: -
J gene: TRBJ1-5
CDR3 DNA: TGTGCCAGCAGACGACCGGGGGAAGTTCAGCCCCAGCATTTT
CDR3 protein: CASRRPGEVQPQHF

clone size: -
V gene: TRBV7-2
D gene: -
J gene: TRBJ2-5
CDR3 DNA: TGTGCCAGCAGCTTAGGACGAGGAGGGGTCCAAGAGACCCAGTACTTC
CDR3 protein: CASSLGRGGVQETQYF

clone size: -
V gene: TRBV28
D gene: -
J gene: TRBJ1-5
CDR3 DNA: TGTGCCAGCAGTTTATTGTCCTTGTCCAGGGACCATCAGCCCCAGCATTTT
CDR3 protein: CASSLLSLSRDHQPQHF

clone size: once
V gene: TRBV28
D gene: -
J gene: TRBJ2-6
CDR3 DNA: TGTGCCAGCAGTTTTGTTAAGGCTGGGGCCAACGTCCTGACTTTC
CDR3 protein: CASSFVKAGANVLTF

clone size: -
V gene: TRBV7-9
D gene: -
J gene: TRBJ2-7
CDR3 DNA: TGTGCCAGCACTAACTCGTGGGGGCCGGTATTTTACGAGCAGTACTTC
CDR3 protein: CASTNSWGPVFYEQYF

clone size: -
V gene: TRBV28
D gene: -
J gene: TRBJ2-1
CDR3 DNA: TGTGCCAGCAGTTTATCCTCATACTACAATGAGCAGTTCTTC
CDR3 protein: CASSLSSYYNEQFF

clone size: -
V gene: TRBV25-1
D gene: TRBD1
J gene: TRBJ2-7
CDR3 DNA: TGTGCCAGCAGCCCGGGACAGGGTGCCTACGAGCAGTACTTC
CDR3 protein: CASSPGQGAYEQYF

clone size: once
V gene: TRBV5-1
D gene: -
J gene: TRBJ1-1
CDR3 DNA: TGCGCCAGCAGTTACACAGGATCTCAGATGAACACTGAAGCTTTCTTT
CDR3 protein: CASSYTGSQMNTEAFF

clone size: -
V gene: TRBV5-1
D gene: -
J gene: TRBJ2-6
CDR3 DNA: TGCGCCAGCAGCCTGAACGGACAGACACCTGGGGCCAACGTCCTGACTTTC
CDR3 protein: CASSLNGQTPGANVLTF